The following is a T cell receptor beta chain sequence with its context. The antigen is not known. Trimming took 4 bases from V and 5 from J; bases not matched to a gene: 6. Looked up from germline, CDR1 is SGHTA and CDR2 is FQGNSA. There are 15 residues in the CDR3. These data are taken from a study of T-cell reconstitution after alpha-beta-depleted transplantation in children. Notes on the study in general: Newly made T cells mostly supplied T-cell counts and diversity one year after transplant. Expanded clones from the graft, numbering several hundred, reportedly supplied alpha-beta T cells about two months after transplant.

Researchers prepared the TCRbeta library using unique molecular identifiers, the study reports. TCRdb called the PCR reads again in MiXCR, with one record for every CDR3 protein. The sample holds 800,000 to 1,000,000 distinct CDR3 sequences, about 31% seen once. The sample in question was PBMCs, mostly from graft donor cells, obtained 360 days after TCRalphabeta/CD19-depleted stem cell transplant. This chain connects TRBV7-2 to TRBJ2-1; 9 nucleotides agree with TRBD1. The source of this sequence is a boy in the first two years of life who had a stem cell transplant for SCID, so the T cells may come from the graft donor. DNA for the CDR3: TGTGCCAGCAGCTATGGACAGGGGACAAACAATGAGCAGTTCTTC. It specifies CASSYGQGTNNEQFF.